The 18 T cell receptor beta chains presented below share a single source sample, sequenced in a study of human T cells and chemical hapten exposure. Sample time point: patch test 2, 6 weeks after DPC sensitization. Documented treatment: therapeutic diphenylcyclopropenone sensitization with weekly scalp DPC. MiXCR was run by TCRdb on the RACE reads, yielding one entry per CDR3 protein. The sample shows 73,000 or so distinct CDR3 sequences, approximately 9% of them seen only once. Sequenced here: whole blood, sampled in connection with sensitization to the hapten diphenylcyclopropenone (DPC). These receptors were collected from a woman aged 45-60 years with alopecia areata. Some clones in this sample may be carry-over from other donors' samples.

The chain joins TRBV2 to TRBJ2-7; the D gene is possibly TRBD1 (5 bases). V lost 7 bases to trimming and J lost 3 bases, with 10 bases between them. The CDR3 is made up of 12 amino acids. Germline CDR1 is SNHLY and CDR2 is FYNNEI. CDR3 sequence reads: CASTQGNYEQYF. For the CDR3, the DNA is TGTGCCAGCACGCAGGGAAACTACGAGCAGTACTTC.

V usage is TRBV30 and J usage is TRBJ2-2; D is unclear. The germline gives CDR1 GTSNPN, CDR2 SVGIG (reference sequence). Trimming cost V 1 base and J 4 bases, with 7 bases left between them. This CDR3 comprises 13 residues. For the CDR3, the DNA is TGTGCCTGGAGTGGGTCCACCACCGGGGAGCTGTTTTTT. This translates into CAWSGSTTGELFF.

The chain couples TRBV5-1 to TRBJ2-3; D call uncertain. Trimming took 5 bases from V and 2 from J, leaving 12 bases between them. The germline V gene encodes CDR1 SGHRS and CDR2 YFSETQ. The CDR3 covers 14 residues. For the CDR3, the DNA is TGCGCCAGCAGAGATCCCGGAAACACAGATACGCAGTATTTT. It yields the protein CASRDPGNTDTQYF. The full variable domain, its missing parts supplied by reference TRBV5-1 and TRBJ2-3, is KAGVTQTPRYLIKTRGQQVTLSCSPISGHRSVSWYQQTPGQGLQFLFEYFSETQRNKGNFPGRFSGRQFSNSRSEMNVSTLELGDSALYLCASRDPGNTDTQYFGPGTRLTVL.

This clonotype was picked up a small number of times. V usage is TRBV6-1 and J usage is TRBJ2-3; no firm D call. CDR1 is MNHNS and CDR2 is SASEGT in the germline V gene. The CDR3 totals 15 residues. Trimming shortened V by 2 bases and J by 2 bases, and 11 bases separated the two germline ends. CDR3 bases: TGTGCCAGCAGTGAAAGTGAAGGCCACACAGATACGCAGTATTTT. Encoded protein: CASSESEGHTDTQYF.

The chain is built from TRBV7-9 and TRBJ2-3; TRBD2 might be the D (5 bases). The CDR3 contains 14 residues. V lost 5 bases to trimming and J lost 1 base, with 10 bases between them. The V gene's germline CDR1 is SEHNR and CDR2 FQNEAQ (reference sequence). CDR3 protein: CASSPVGGTDTQYF. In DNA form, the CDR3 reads TGTGCCAGCAGCCCAGTCGGGGGCACAGATACGCAGTATTTT. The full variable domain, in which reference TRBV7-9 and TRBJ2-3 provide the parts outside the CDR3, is DTGVSQNPRHKITKRGQNVTFRCDPISEHNRLYWYRQTLGQGPEFLTYFQNEAQLEKSRLLSDRFSAERPKGSFSTLEIQRTEQGDSAMYLCASSPVGGTDTQYFGPGTRLTVL.

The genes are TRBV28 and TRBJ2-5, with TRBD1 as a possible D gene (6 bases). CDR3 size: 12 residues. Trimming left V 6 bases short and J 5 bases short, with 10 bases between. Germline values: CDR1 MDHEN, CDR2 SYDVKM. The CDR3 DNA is TGTGCCAGCAGGCAGGGGTGGGAGACCCAGTACTTC. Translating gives CASRQGWETQYF.

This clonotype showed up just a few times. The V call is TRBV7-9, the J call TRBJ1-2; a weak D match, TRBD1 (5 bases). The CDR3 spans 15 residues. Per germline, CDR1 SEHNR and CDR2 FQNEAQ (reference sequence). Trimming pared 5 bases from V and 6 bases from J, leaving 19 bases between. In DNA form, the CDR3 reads TGTGCCAGCAGCCCACCGGCGGGGGGGATAAATGGCTACACCTTC. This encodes CASSPPAGGINGYTF. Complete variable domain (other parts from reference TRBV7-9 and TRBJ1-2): DTGVSQNPRHKITKRGQNVTFRCDPISEHNRLYWYRQTLGQGPEFLTYFQNEAQLEKSRLLSDRFSAERPKGSFSTLEIQRTEQGDSAMYLCASSPPAGGINGYTFGSGTRLTVV.

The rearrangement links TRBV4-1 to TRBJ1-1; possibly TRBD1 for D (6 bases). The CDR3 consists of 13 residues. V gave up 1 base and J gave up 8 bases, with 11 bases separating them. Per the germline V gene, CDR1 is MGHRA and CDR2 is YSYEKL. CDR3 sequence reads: CASSQVRGGEAFF. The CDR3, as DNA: TGCGCCAGCAGCCAAGTGCGCGGGGGCGAAGCTTTCTTT.

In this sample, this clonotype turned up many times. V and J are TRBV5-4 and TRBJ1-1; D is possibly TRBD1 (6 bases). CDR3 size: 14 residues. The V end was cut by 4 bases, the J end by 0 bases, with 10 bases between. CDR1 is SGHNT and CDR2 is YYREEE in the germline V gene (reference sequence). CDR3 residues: CASSGQPMNTEAFF. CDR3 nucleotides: TGTGCCAGCAGCGGACAGCCCATGAACACTGAAGCTTTCTTT.

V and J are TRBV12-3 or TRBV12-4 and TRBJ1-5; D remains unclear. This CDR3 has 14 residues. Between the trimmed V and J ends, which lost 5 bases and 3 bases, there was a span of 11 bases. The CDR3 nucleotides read TGTGCCAGCAGTACCCACACCAACAATCAGCCCCAGCATTTT. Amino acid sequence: CASSTHTNNQPQHF.

The CDR3 sequence is CASSHPPVQPQHF. The CDR3 coding sequence is TGTGCCAGCAGCCACCCACCCGTTCAGCCCCAGCATTTT. This sequence joins TRBV6-2 or TRBV6-3 and TRBJ1-5; D is undetermined. Trimming left V 6 bases short and J 6 bases short, with 12 bases between. Per the germline V gene, CDR1 is MNHEY and CDR2 is SVGEGT. The CDR3 contains 13 residues.

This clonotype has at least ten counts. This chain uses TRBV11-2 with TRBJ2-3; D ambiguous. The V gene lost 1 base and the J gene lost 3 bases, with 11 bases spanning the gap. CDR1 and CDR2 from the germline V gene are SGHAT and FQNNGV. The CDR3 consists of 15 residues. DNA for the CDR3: TGTGCCAGCAGCTTAGTTGCTGGGCCAACAGATACGCAGTATTTT. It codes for CASSLVAGPTDTQYF.

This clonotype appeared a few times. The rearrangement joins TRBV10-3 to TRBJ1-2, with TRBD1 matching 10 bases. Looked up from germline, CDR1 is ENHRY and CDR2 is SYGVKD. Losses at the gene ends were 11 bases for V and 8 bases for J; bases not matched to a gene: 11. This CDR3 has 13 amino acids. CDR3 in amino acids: CASGQGVSKGYTF. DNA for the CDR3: TGTGCCTCTGGACAGGGGGTGTCCAAAGGCTACACCTTC.

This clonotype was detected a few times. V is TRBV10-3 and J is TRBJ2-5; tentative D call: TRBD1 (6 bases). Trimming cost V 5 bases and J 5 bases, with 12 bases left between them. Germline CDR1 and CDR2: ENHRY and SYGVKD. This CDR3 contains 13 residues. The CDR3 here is CAISSGTRETQYF. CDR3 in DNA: TGTGCCATCAGTTCCGGGACAAGGGAGACCCAGTACTTC.

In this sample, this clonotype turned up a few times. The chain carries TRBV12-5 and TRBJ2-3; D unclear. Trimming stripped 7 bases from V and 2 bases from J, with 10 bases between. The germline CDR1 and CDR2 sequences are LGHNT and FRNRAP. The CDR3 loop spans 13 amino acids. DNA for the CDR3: TGTGCTAGTGACCGGCCCTACACAGATACGCAGTATTTT. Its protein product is CASDRPYTDTQYF.

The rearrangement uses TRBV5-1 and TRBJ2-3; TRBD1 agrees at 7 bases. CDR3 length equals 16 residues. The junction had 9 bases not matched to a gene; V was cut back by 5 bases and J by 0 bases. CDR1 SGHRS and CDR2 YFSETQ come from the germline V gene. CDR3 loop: CASSWQGVGSTDTQYF. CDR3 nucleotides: TGCGCCAGCAGTTGGCAGGGGGTAGGAAGCACAGATACGCAGTATTTT.

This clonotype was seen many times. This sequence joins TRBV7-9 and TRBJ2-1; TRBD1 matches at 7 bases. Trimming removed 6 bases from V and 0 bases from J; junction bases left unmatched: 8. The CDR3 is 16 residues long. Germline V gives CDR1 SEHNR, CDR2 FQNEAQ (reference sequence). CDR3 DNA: TGTGCCAGCAGGCCCGGGACAGTAAGCTCCTACAATGAGCAGTTCTTC. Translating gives CASRPGTVSSYNEQFF.

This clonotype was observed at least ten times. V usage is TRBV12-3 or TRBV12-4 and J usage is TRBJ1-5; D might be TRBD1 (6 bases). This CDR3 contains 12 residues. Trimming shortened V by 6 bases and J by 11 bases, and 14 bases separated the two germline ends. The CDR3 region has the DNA TGTGCCAGCAGAGTAGGGGGTAAGGCCCAGCATTTT. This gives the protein CASRVGGKAQHF.